Presented here are 10 T cell receptor beta chains from one specimen sequenced in a study of blood T cell repertoires in COVID-19. This table comes from immunoSEQ multiplex PCR, and its TCRdb copy is limited to in-frame clones, with some not included. Counted here are around 300,000 clones, around 90% occurring once; the ten biggest clones make up around 1.1%. The specimen was PBMCs or T cells enriched from blood (not recorded which). Receptor source: a young woman who had recovered from COVID-19.

This clone was found a few times. V and J are TRBV5-4 and TRBJ2-1, with 7 positions matching TRBD1. Germline CDR1 and CDR2: SGHNT and YYREEE (reference sequence). The CDR3 covers 17 residues. Trimming removed 1 base from V and 4 bases from J; junction bases left unmatched: 11. The DNA of the CDR3 is TGTGCCAGCAGCTTGAAAGCACAGGGGACGGCTTACAATGAGCAGTTCTTC. It yields the protein CASSLKAQGTAYNEQFF.

The chain carries TRBV3-1 (or the pseudogene TRBV3-2) and TRBJ1-2; tentatively, D is TRBD1 (5 bases). The CDR3 consists of 16 residues. With 5 bases removed from V and 2 bases from J, the gap between germline ends came to 18 bases. Germline loops: CDR1 LGHDT, CDR2 YNNKEL (reference sequence). CDR3 loop: CASSSNRDLSNYGYTF. CDR3 bases: TGTGCCAGCAGCTCTAACCGGGACTTGTCAAACTATGGCTACACCTTC.

DNA for the CDR3: TGTGCTAGTGGTTTGGACAGGGGTGATACGCAGTATTTT. This sequence encodes CASGLDRGDTQYF. V and J are TRBV12-5 and TRBJ2-3; 7 nucleotides align to TRBD1. V was pared by 1 base and J by 6 bases, with 1 base of the junction left unmatched. Germline V gives CDR1 LGHNT, CDR2 FRNRAP. The CDR3 contains 13 residues. Filled out from reference TRBV12-5 and TRBJ2-3, the complete variable domain reads DARVTQTPRHKVTEMGQEVTMRCQPILGHNTVFWYRQTMMQGLELLAYFRNRAPLDDSGMPKDRFSAEMPDATLATLKIQPSEPRDSAVYFCASGLDRGDTQYFGPGTRLTVL.

The chain carries TRBV28 and TRBJ2-2; no clear D gene. From germline, CDR1 is MDHEN and CDR2 SYDVKM. CDR3 length: 13 amino acids. V was pared by 5 bases and J by 6 bases, with 10 bases between. The CDR3 nucleotides read TGTGCCAGCAGTCTGAGGTACCCCGGGGAGCTGTTTTTT. This encodes CASSLRYPGELFF. Complete variable domain (other parts from reference TRBV28 and TRBJ2-2): DVKVTQSSRYLVKRTGEKVFLECVQDMDHENMFWYRQDPGLGLRLIYFSYDVKMKEKGDIPEGYSVSREKKERFSLILESASTNQTSMYLCASSLRYPGELFFGEGSRLTVL.

The chain carries TRBV5-5 and TRBJ2-1; 7 nucleotides align to TRBD1. Germline CDR1 and CDR2: SGHKS and YYEKEE (reference sequence). CDR3 length equals 16 residues. J lost 1 base, V lost 4 bases, and 8 bases had no gene match. CDR3 nucleotide sequence: TGTGCCAGCAGCGCCGAGGGACAGCCTTCCTACAATGAGCAGTTCTTC. This gives the protein CASSAEGQPSYNEQFF.

The gene calls are TRBV19 and TRBJ1-1, with TRBD1 identical over 7 bases. After removal of 5 bases from V and 0 bases from J, the junction contained 9 bases not matched to a gene. The CDR3 loop spans 16 amino acids. Per the germline V gene, CDR1 is LNHDA and CDR2 is SQIVND (reference sequence). CDR3 amino acids: CASSLLPGQLNTEAFF. CDR3 DNA: TGTGCCAGTAGTCTTCTACCGGGACAGTTGAACACTGAAGCTTTCTTT.

V is TRBV27 and J is TRBJ1-2; D is unclear. The length of the CDR3 is 13 residues. Germline CDR1 and CDR2: MNHEY and SMNVEV (reference sequence). The germline V and J ends were trimmed by 2 bases and 4 bases, with 8 bases remaining between them. The CDR3 is CASSLAAAYGYTF. CDR3 nucleotide sequence: TGTGCCAGCAGTTTAGCGGCAGCCTATGGCTACACCTTC.

The chain carries TRBV7-9 and TRBJ1-6; 7 nucleotides agree with TRBD1. Trimming removed 1 base from V and 7 bases from J; junction bases left unmatched: 4. The length of the CDR3 is 15 residues. The germline V gene has CDR1 SEHNR and CDR2 FQNEAQ (reference sequence). The CDR3 DNA sequence: TGTGCCAGCAGCTTAGTCTCGACAGGGAATTCACCCCTCCACTTT. Amino acids: CASSLVSTGNSPLHF.

V gene TRBV5-1 combines with J gene TRBJ2-3, with D maybe TRBD2 (6 bases). The CDR3 sequence is 14 residues long. Per the germline V gene, CDR1 is SGHRS and CDR2 is YFSETQ. Between the trimmed V and J ends, which lost 2 bases and 3 bases, there was a span of 10 bases. The CDR3 sequence is CASSFGLATDTQYF. CDR3 DNA: TGCGCCAGCAGCTTCGGCCTAGCGACAGATACGCAGTATTTT.

The sample holds a few counts of this clone. The genes are TRBV5-1 and TRBJ2-3, with 11 bases identical to TRBD2. From germline, CDR1 is SGHRS and CDR2 YFSETQ. J was trimmed by 2 bases and V by 6 bases; bases with no gene match: 5. CDR3 length: 15 amino acids. The CDR3 spells CASTRLAGPTDTQYF. The DNA for the CDR3 is TGCGCCAGCACAAGACTAGCGGGGCCCACAGATACGCAGTATTTT.